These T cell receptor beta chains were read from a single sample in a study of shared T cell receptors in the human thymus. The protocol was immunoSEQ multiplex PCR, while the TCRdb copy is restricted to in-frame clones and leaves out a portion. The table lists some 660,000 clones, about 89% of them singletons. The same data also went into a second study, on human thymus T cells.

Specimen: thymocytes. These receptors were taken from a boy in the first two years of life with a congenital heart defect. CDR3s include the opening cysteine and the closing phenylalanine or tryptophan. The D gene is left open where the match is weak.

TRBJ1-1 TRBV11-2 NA TGTGCCAGCAGCTTGTCGGTCAGGTTGAACACTGAAGCTTTCTTT CASSLSVRLNTEAFF
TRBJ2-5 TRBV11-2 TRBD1 TGTGCCAGCAGCTCGATACACCGGGACAGAGAAGAGACCCAGTACTTC CASSSIHRDREETQYF
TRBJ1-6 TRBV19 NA TGTGCCACCACCTCCCCGGGACACTCCCTTCGGTCCTATAATTCACCCCTCCACTTT CATTSPGHSLRSYNSPLHF
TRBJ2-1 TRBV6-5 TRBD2 TGTGCCAGCAGAGGGACTAGAAGTGAGCAGTTCTTC CASRGTRSEQFF
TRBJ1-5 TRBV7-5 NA TGTGCCAGAAGCTTAGTGCGACACTTCAATCAGCCCCAGCATTTT CARSLVRHFNQPQHF
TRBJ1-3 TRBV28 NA TGTGCCAGCAGTTTCAGATACTCTGGAAACACCATATATTTT CASSFRYSGNTIYF
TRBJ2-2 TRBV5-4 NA TGTGCCAGCACCCATTGGCCTGCGAACACCGGGGAGCTGTTTTTT CASTHWPANTGELFF
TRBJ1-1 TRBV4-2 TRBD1 TGTGCCAGCAGCCAAGTTGCCGGGACAGGGGGTTGTGAAGCTTTCTTT CASSQVAGTGGCEAFF
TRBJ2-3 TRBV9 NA TGTGCCAGCAGCGAAACGGGACTTATCACAGATACGCAGTATTTT CASSETGLITDTQYF
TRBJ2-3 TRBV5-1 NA TGCGCCAGCAGCTTGGCAGGGGTGAGCACAGATACGCAGTATTTT CASSLAGVSTDTQYF
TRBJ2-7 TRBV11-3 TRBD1 TGTGCCAGCAGCCGGGGGACAGGGAACGAGCAGTACTTC CASSRGTGNEQYF
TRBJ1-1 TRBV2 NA TGTGCCAGCAGTGAAGCGCGGGGGGGTTCAGTGAACACTGAAGCTTTCTTT CASSEARGGSVNTEAFF
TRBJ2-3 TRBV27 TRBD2 TGTGCCAGCAGTTTAAACCAGACTAGCGGGGGGGCCGCTACGCAGTATTTT CASSLNQTSGGAATQYF
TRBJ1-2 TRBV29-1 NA TGCAGCGTTTATAAAAGGTCCACAGGAAGGAACTATGGCTACACCTTC CSVYKRSTGRNYGYTF
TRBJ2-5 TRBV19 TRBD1 TGTGCCAGTAGTCCGCCCTCGACAGGGTTCTTCCAAGAGACCCAGTACTTC CASSPPSTGFFQETQYF
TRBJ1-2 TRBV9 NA TGTGCCAGCAGCTCTACAGGGAACTATGGCTACACCTTC CASSSTGNYGYTF
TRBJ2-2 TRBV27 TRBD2 TGTGCCAGCAGTTTCTCTAGCGGGGTCGACGGGGAGCTGTTTTTT CASSFSSGVDGELFF
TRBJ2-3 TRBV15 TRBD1 TGTGCCACCAGCAGTTCTGCGGGACAGGGTGAGGTGGGAAACGCAGATACGCAGTATTTT CATSSSAGQGEVGNADTQYF
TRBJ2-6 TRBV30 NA TGTGCCTGGACCCCGGGTCATCATGAGATCTCTGGGGCCAACGTCCTGACTTTC CAWTPGHHEISGANVLTF
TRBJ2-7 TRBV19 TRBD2 TGTGCCAGTAGTATGCAGGCGGGGGGCCTTTACGAGCAGTACTTC CASSMQAGGLYEQYF
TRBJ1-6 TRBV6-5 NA TGTGCCAGCAGCCCAACCGACAATGGATCGTCACCCCTCCACTTT CASSPTDNGSSPLHF
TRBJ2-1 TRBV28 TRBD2 TGTGCCAGCAGTTTAAGCGGGGGGGACAATGAGCAGTTCTTC CASSLSGGDNEQFF